Listed below are T cell receptor beta chains from one sample, sequenced in a study of blood T cell repertoires in COVID-19. TCRdb's copy holds only in-frame clones and misses some; the assay was immunoSEQ multiplex PCR. This table has over 450,000 clones, approximately 92% appearing once. The sequenced sample consisted of peripheral blood. The receptors stem from a man between 18 and 29 years old with COVID-19, enrolled during active disease. Both conserved end residues are trimmed from each CDR3.

>TRBJ1-1|TRBV7-6
ASSLATGGGEAF
>TRBJ2-6|TRBV19
ASNGMRVGGANVLT
>TRBJ2-7|TRBV7-3
ASSLGQGINEQY
>TRBJ1-4|TRBV6-1
ASSEVRSGNEKLF
>TRBJ1-3|TRBV6-5
ASTYDRGSGNTIY
>TRBJ2-1|TRBV4-1
ASSQDFSGSDNEQF
>TRBJ1-4|TRBV7-2
ASSAQAGQGYEKLF
>TRBJ2-1|TRBV7-3
ASSPIGLAGGGEQF
>TRBJ2-7|TRBV27
ASRQGLTGYYEQY
>TRBJ1-1|TRBV10-3
AISATENTEAF
>TRBJ2-7|TRBV2
ASNPTGVYEQY
>TRBJ2-3|TRBV4-1
ASSSFLAGGLRDTQY
>TRBJ1-2|TRBV14
ASSQGTPGQNYGYT
>TRBJ2-1|TRBV20-1
SASGLAGYNEQF
>TRBJ2-5|TRBV7-9
ASRSGRQETQY
>TRBJ2-7|TRBV9
ASSGTGTEQY
>TRBJ1-1|TRBV4-1
ASSQITGDTEAF
>TRBJ2-3|TRBV28
ASSLAGKRADTQY
>TRBJ1-5|TRBV19
ASSTLYRVNSNQPQH
>TRBJ2-2|TRBV18
ASSRQLAGRTGELF
>TRBJ2-1|TRBV20-1
SASGAGGNNNEQF
>TRBJ1-1|TRBV29-1
SVNPWSTEAF
>TRBJ2-7|TRBV2
ASSESQSYEQY
>TRBJ1-6|TRBV5-4
ASSLGTGVPNNSPLH
>TRBJ2-7|TRBV5-1
ASSLGRDSSYEQY
>TRBJ2-7|TRBV25-1
ASSSPSLDYPAYEQY
>TRBJ1-2|TRBV27
ASSEGHNGYT
>TRBJ2-1|TRBV7-2
ASSVDRGEQF
>TRBJ2-5|TRBV29-1
SVKDRPPDTQY
>TRBJ1-6|TRBV2
ASSHDRGGSPLH
>TRBJ1-5|TRBV27
ASSPSPGQGAFQPQH